The T cell receptor (beta chain) described here comes from a study of OX40 agonist ivuxolimab in advanced cancers. At the level of the whole study: Ivuxolimab was an agonistic, fully human IgG2 monoclonal antibody directed against OX40 (CD134), a costimulatory receptor. Intravenous ivuxolimab was administered to patients every 2 weeks at six dose levels: 0.01, 0.1, 0.3, 1.5, 3 and 10 mg/kg. Among the roughly 50 dose-escalation patients, about 20 had hepatocellular carcinoma, approximately 15 melanoma, 9 renal cell carcinoma and 9 head and neck cancer. In the dose-escalation cohort, 82.7% of patients were male, and the mean age was roughly 60 years, with a range of roughly 23 to 85. Patients were allowed to have had prior anti-PD-1, anti-PD-L1 or anti-CTLA-4 therapy, and approximately 37% of the dose-escalation patients had been treated with checkpoint inhibitors. Partial responses were achieved by three dose-escalation patients, of whom one had hepatocellular carcinoma and two had cutaneous melanoma. The purpose of peripheral TCRbeta sequencing was to test whether ivuxolimab changed TCR sequence diversity and led to clonal T-cell expansion. The paper covers the monotherapy dose-escalation part of the phase I ivuxolimab trial, which included N = 52 patients. What the authors observed across the whole study: Partial responders in the 0.1-3.0 mg/kg groups had among the lowest normalized peripheral clonal expansion, especially among CD8+ T cells. After ivuxolimab, more expanded clones were found on average in CD8+ T cells than in CD4+ T cells. The antigen specificity of the peripheral T cells that underwent clonal expansion was not determined. Low levels of normalized T-cell clonal expansion were also seen in some patients who did not respond. At doses of 0.1 to 3.0 mg/kg, clonal expansion of both CD4+ and CD8+ T cells in blood was seen between baseline and week 6.

Per the germline V gene (reference sequence), LNHNV is the CDR1 and YYDKDF is the CDR2. The CDR3 numbers 13 residues from cysteine through phenylalanine. The CDR3 DNA has 39 bases and is translated from base 1. The trim is 6 bases for V and 4 bases for J, with a gap of 12 bases between the germline ends. Regarding this clone: No antigen is known for it. The input lacks base qualities; no much larger clone sits a single base away.

The trial excluded patients who had a history of autoimmune disease or who were on systemic immunosuppression. Peripheral blood for TCR sequencing was collected from all dose cohorts at baseline, on cycle 4 day 1, and on cycle 7 day 1. Samples were obtained from an open-label, multicenter, first-in-human phase I dose-escalation trial of ivuxolimab. The trial enrolled adults with locally advanced or metastatic head and neck squamous cell, hepatocellular, melanoma or renal cell carcinoma. Before TCR sequencing, CD4+ T cells and CD8+ T cells from peripheral blood were sorted into separate populations. Genomic DNA was extracted from sorted cells for sequencing of the TCRbeta CDR3 region. The immunoSEQ Assay was used to sequence the TCRbeta CDR3 regions. The table was pulled from immuneACCESS by TCRdb, which kept in-frame rearrangements only. Such tables lose some clones; where checked, under half of the loss comes from unresolved V genes, and the rest has no known cause. Within this sample are roughly 72,000 clones, with 89% of them counted one time only. The biggest ten clones account for about 10% of the sample.

The material sequenced was CD4+ or CD8+ T cells sorted from blood, taken in a trial of the OX40 agonist ivuxolimab. This receptor was obtained from an adult with an advanced solid tumor such as melanoma, head and neck, liver or kidney cancer. The rearrangement combines TRBV15 with TRBJ1-1, with the D segment identity uncertain. The CDR3 region reads CATRLAMGTEAFF. The DNA sequence is as follows: TGTGCCACCAGGCTCGCAATGGGCACTGAAGCTTTCTTT. Supplemented by the reference TRBV15 and TRBJ1-1 proteins around the CDR3, the complete variable domain is DAMVIQNPRYQVTQFGKPVTLSCSQTLNHNVMYWYQQKSSQAPKLLFHYYDKDFNNEADTPDNFQSRRPNTSFCFLDIRSPGLGDTAMYLCATRLAMGTEAFFGQGTRLTVV.